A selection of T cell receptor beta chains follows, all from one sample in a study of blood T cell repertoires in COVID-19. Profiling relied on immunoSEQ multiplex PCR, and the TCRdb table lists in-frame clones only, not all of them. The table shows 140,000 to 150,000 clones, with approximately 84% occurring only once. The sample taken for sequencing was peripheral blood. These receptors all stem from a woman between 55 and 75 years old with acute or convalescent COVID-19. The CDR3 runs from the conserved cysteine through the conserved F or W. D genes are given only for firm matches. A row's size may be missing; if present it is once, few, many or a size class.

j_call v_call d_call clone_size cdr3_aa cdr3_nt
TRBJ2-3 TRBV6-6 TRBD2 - CASSQGLAGGTDTQYF TGTGCCAGCAGTCAGGGACTAGCGGGGGGCACAGATACGCAGTATTTT
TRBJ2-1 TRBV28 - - CASSRGGYNEQFF TGTGCCAGCAGTAGGGGCGGATACAATGAGCAGTTCTTC
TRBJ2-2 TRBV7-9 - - CASGQGAGTGELFF TGTGCCAGCGGTCAAGGGGCGGGAACCGGGGAGCTGTTTTTT
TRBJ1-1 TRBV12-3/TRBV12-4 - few CASSKRQATEAFF TGTGCCAGCAGCAAAAGACAGGCAACTGAAGCTTTCTTT
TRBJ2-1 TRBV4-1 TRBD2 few CASSRFSGSSYNEQFF TGCGCCAGCAGCCGATTTAGCGGGAGCTCCTACAATGAGCAGTTCTTC
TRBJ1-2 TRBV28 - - CASSFDRSYGYTF TGTGCCAGCAGTTTCGACAGGAGCTATGGCTACACCTTC
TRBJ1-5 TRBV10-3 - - CAISESGRVYSNQPQHF TGTGCCATCAGTGAGTCGGGCAGGGTGTATAGCAATCAGCCCCAGCATTTT
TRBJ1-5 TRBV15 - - CATSRWAGVGSNQPQHF TGTGCCACCAGCAGATGGGCAGGGGTAGGTAGCAATCAGCCCCAGCATTTT
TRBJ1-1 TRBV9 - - CASSVTRTDSEAFF TGTGCCAGCAGCGTAACAAGGACAGACAGTGAAGCTTTCTTT
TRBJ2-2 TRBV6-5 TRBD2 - CASSRLAGGELFF TGTGCCAGCAGCCGCCTAGCGGGCGGGGAGCTGTTTTTT
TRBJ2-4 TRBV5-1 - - CASSAERGAKNIQYF TGCGCCAGCAGCGCAGAAAGGGGTGCCAAAAACATTCAGTACTTC